The 25 T cell receptor beta chains reported below all come from one sample, sequenced in a study of cytomegalovirus exposure and HLA in healthy donors. Amplification used 60 Vbeta primers and 13 Jbeta primers. Here immunoSEQ multiplex PCR was the method, and the copy in TCRdb shows in-frame clones only, minus some. The sample carries about 170,000 clones, 75% to 90% recorded once. The sequenced sample consisted of PBMCs. The source is a boy aged 2 to 10 in good health and CMV-seronegative.

This clone was counted a single time. The chain carries TRBV10-1 and TRBJ2-1; 12 nucleotides align to TRBD2. This CDR3 comprises 16 residues. Looked up from germline, CDR1 is WNHNN and CDR2 is SYGVQD (reference sequence). Trimming at V came to 6 bases and at J to 7 bases, leaving 10 bases not matched to a gene. CDR3 in amino acids: CASSPATSGGPNEQFF. CDR3 sequence (DNA): TGCGCCAGCAGCCCCGCTACTAGCGGGGGGCCGAATGAGCAGTTCTTC.

Only one count was recorded for this clone. The J gene is TRBJ2-5, the V gene TRBV30, with 11 bases lining up with TRBD2. Germline CDR1 GTSNPN, CDR2 SVGIG (reference sequence). V dropped 3 bases and J dropped 2; count of bases not matched to a gene: 11. This CDR3 contains 17 residues. The CDR3 protein is CAWSFSGGAFGQETQYF. DNA for the CDR3: TGTGCCTGGAGCTTTAGCGGGGGGGCCTTTGGGCAAGAGACCCAGTACTTC.

The CDR3 loop is CASSAFKPGQQYGYTF. Here the CDR3 DNA reads TGTGCCAGCAGTGCCTTTAAACCGGGACAGCAGTATGGCTACACCTTC. The J gene is TRBJ1-2, the V gene TRBV6-1, with TRBD1 identical over 7 bases. This CDR3 is built from 16 residues. Trimming cost V 4 bases and J 5 bases; bases outside gene matches: 13. CDR1 and CDR2 (germline): MNHNS, SASEGT.

On this clone itself: One end of the junction does not line up with germline, which may come from a read error. The chain joins TRBV7-7 to TRBJ2-1, with D perhaps matching TRBD1 (5 bases). The germline CDR1 and CDR2 sequences are SSHAT and FNYEAQ (reference sequence). CDR3 length equals 13 residues. The DNA for the CDR3 is TGTGCTAGCAGCTTAGACAGATACAATGAGCAGTTCTTC. Its protein product is CASSLDRYNEQFF.

Turning to this clone: The same CDR3 arises from other DNA sequences in this sample as well. The chain employs TRBV5-1 and TRBJ2-3; D is uncertain. The V end was cut by 4 bases, the J end by 2 bases, with 11 bases between. CDR1 and CDR2 (germline): SGHRS, YFSETQ. This CDR3 is 14 amino acids long. Here the CDR3 DNA reads TGCGCCAGCAGCCTGTGGAGTAACACAGATACGCAGTATTTT. This encodes CASSLWSNTDTQYF.

The chain employs TRBV4-3 and TRBJ1-2; D uncertain. CDR3 length: 13 amino acids. The V gene's germline CDR1 is LGHNA and CDR2 YSLEER. V lost 2 bases, J lost 10 bases, and 14 bases lay in between. The CDR3 nucleotides read TGCGCCAGCAGCCAAACGAGGTACACCGACTACACCTTC. Encoded protein: CASSQTRYTDYTF.

This chain uses TRBV30 with TRBJ1-6; unclear D gene. CDR1 is GTSNPN, CDR2 SVGIG, per germline (reference sequence). Trimming removed 3 bases at V and 1 base at J, with 7 bases between. CDR3 length: 14 amino acids. Here the CDR3 DNA reads TGTGCCTGGAGCGCGGGTTCCTATAATTCACCCCTCCACTTT. Protein product: CAWSAGSYNSPLHF.

The chain recombines TRBV11-2 with TRBJ2-7; 11 bases line up with TRBD2. Germline trimming cut 0 bases from V and 7 bases from J; bases unmatched to any gene: 8. The CDR3 is made up of 16 amino acids. Germline V gene lookup returns CDR1 SGHAT and CDR2 FQNNGV. The CDR3 protein is CASSLDLAGGPREQYV. DNA for the CDR3: TGTGCCAGCAGCTTAGATTTAGCGGGGGGGCCGAGGGAGCAGTACGTC.

This clone was observed a single time. The rearrangement links TRBV6-5 to TRBJ1-1; 11 bases match TRBD1. The V segment lost 5 bases and the J segment 6 bases; nucleotides outside the gene matches: 5. CDR3 length: 14 amino acids. Germline loops: CDR1 MNHEY, CDR2 SVGAGI. CDR3 sequence reads: CASSRGQGASEAFF. For the CDR3, the DNA is TGTGCCAGCAGTCGAGGACAGGGGGCCTCTGAAGCTTTCTTT.

This chain links TRBV5-4 with TRBJ1-3; a weak D match, TRBD1 (5 bases). The germline CDR1 and CDR2 sequences are SGHNT and YYREEE (reference sequence). The CDR3 runs to 14 residues. Deletions cut 1 base from V and 2 bases from J, with 7 bases between. CDR3 sequence: CASSLQGAGNTIYF. For the CDR3, the DNA is TGTGCCAGCAGCTTGCAAGGGGCTGGAAACACCATATATTTT.

J is TRBJ1-1 and V is TRBV19; D might be TRBD1 (6 bases). V was pared by 4 bases and J by 4 bases, with 19 bases between. CDR1 and CDR2 from the germline V gene are LNHDA and SQIVND (reference sequence). This CDR3 has 16 amino acids. The CDR3 protein is CASSTPPVIRGTEAFF. DNA for the CDR3: TGTGCCAGTAGTACCCCCCCGGTGATCAGGGGCACTGAAGCTTTCTTT.

The V call is TRBV6-6, the J call TRBJ1-4; 9 bases map to TRBD1. This CDR3 region has 15 residues. From germline, CDR1 is MNHNY and CDR2 SVGAGI (reference sequence). J gave up 7 bases and V 0 bases, and 3 bases lay outside the gene matches. The chain's CDR3 is CASSYSLTGGEKLFF. CDR3 DNA: TGTGCCAGCAGTTACTCTTTGACAGGGGGTGAAAAACTGTTTTTT.

The chain carries TRBV6-1 and TRBJ2-7; D is unresolved. The CDR3 sequence is 15 residues long. V lost 1 base and J lost 2, with 12 bases in between. The germline CDR1 and CDR2 sequences are MNHNS and SASEGT. The CDR3 region is CASSEVQYRAYEQYV. CDR3 bases: TGTGCCAGCAGTGAAGTGCAGTACAGAGCCTACGAGCAGTACGTC.

The rearrangement joins TRBV10-3 to TRBJ1-2; 12 nucleotides match TRBD1. From germline, CDR1 is ENHRY and CDR2 SYGVKD. Trimming at V came to 6 bases and at J to 8 bases, leaving 13 bases not matched to a gene. This CDR3 is built from 16 residues. CDR3 DNA sequence: TGTGCCATCAGATCTAGTGGGACAGGGGGCGCAGGGGGCTACACCTTC. This codes for CAIRSSGTGGAGGYTF.

The chain is built from TRBV27 and TRBJ2-3; TRBD1 agrees at 8 bases. Germline assignment: CDR1 MNHEY and CDR2 SMNVEV (reference sequence). The CDR3 has 17 amino acids. V shed 5 bases, J shed 1 base, and the junction held 11 bases outside the gene matches. In DNA form, the CDR3 reads TGTGCCAGCAGTCCGTTGGACAGGGCGACTCGCACAGATACGCAGTATTTT. Residues: CASSPLDRATRTDTQYF.

The chain recombines TRBV9 with TRBJ2-6; possible D gene TRBD2, 7 bases. Trimming took 0 bases from V and 0 from J, leaving 22 bases between them. The CDR3 covers 21 residues. Germline values: CDR1 SGDLS, CDR2 YYNGEE. CDR3 sequence: CASSVDQGRGWQASGANVLTF. CDR3 coding DNA: TGTGCCAGCAGCGTAGATCAGGGGAGGGGGTGGCAGGCCTCTGGGGCCAACGTCCTGACTTTC.

With respect to this clone: This sample also contains other DNA sequences that code for the same CDR3. The rearrangement uses TRBV5-1 and TRBJ1-1; no clear D gene. Germline CDR1 reads SGHRS; CDR2 reads YFSETQ. Trimming took off 0 bases at V and 5 bases at J, with 11 bases between the two ends. The CDR3 extends over 14 amino acids. CDR3 region: CASSLDGRGTEAFF. The CDR3 nucleotides are TGCGCCAGCAGCTTGGATGGGCGGGGAACTGAAGCTTTCTTT.

This chain connects TRBV5-1 to TRBJ2-7, with a tentative D call TRBD2 (7 bases). This CDR3 is built from 16 residues. Trimming left V 3 bases short and J 7 bases short, with 23 bases between. The germline gives CDR1 SGHRS, CDR2 YFSETQ. The CDR3, as DNA: TGCGCCAGCAGCTCCCCCCGAGGGGGAGGGCCGAGGGAGCAGTACTTC. Its translation: CASSSPRGGGPREQYF.

With regard to this clone: Other DNA sequences in the sample encode the same CDR3. The rearrangement joins TRBV7-3 to TRBJ2-1; 14 nucleotides match TRBD2. CDR3 length: 15 residues. After removal of 4 bases from V and 5 bases from J, the junction contained 1 base not matched to a gene. In germline, CDR1 is SGHTA, CDR2 FQGTGA. CDR3 residues: CASSSGLAGDNEQFF. DNA of the CDR3: TGTGCCAGCAGCTCGGGACTAGCGGGAGACAATGAGCAGTTCTTC.

The chain's CDR3 is CASSLKGEEQFF. The CDR3 nucleotides are TGTGCCAGCAGTTTGAAAGGAGAGGAGCAGTTCTTC. V gene TRBV27 combines with J gene TRBJ2-1; D is uncertain. The CDR3 spans 12 residues. Germline V gene data show CDR1 as MNHEY and CDR2 as SMNVEV (reference sequence). The V gene lost 3 bases and the J gene lost 10 bases, with 10 bases spanning the gap.

This chain links TRBV28 with TRBJ1-4, with 8 nucleotides matching TRBD1. The ends lost 4 bases at V and 5 bases at J; junction bases unmatched: 6. The CDR3 runs to 15 residues. CDR1 is MDHEN and CDR2 is SYDVKM in the germline V gene. The CDR3 loop is CASSSPGQGNEKLFF. The CDR3 coding sequence is TGTGCCAGCAGTTCCCCCGGACAGGGAAATGAAAAACTGTTTTTT.

The chain is built from TRBV5-4 and TRBJ2-4; no definite D call. The CDR3 has 13 residues. V was pared by 4 bases and J by 6 bases, with 11 bases between. The germline CDR1 and CDR2 sequences are SGHNT and YYREEE (reference sequence). CDR3 DNA sequence: TGTGCCAGCAGCCCCCCCTCGGGAAACATTCAGTACTTC. Its translation: CASSPPSGNIQYF. Together with reference TRBV5-4 and TRBJ2-4, the CDR3 gives the full variable domain: ETGVTQSPTHLIKTRGQQVTLRCSSQSGHNTVSWYQQALGQGPQFIFQYYREEENGRGNFPPRFSGLQFPNYSSELNVNALELDDSALYLCASSPPSGNIQYFGAGTRLSVL.

The V and J genes are TRBV15 and TRBJ2-7; D remains ambiguous. The germline V gene encodes CDR1 LNHNV and CDR2 YYDKDF (reference sequence). Trimming left V 3 bases short and J 3 bases short, with 9 bases between. The CDR3 has 13 amino acids. The CDR3 here is CATSRGTNYEQYF. The CDR3 region has the DNA TGTGCCACCAGCAGGGGCACAAACTACGAGCAGTACTTC.

For the CDR3, the DNA is TGTGCCAGTAGTATTGGAGGGGCTGGAAACACCATATATTTT. This codes for CASSIGGAGNTIYF. V is TRBV19 and J is TRBJ1-3; D may be TRBD1 (5 bases). This CDR3 is 14 amino acids long. V dropped 3 bases and J dropped 2 bases, with 8 bases sitting between them. Germline V gene lookup returns CDR1 LNHDA and CDR2 SQIVND (reference sequence).

The V call is TRBV6-5, the J call TRBJ1-1; 8 nucleotides agree with TRBD1. This CDR3 spans 15 amino acids. V lost 5 bases and J lost 5; bases outside the gene matches: 10. Germline V lookup: CDR1 MNHEY, CDR2 SVGAGI. CDR3 coding DNA: TGTGCCAGCAGTCCCCGACAGGGGTGGAGGACTGAAGCTTTCTTT. This gives the protein CASSPRQGWRTEAFF.